The source of this T cell receptor beta chain is a study of shared clonotypes between healthy human individuals. Study-wide results and caveats: Tissues were not sampled, only blood, and their repertoires likely differ.

On this clone itself: What it binds is unknown.

The donors were adults (healthy and HIV-negative) with no recent acute infections or vaccinations. The germline V gene has CDR1 MNHNY and CDR2 SVGAGI (reference sequence). V was pared by 5 bases and J by 9 bases, with 7 bases of the junction left unmatched. This CDR3 contains 12 residues. Assay: immunoSEQ multiplex PCR; the TCRdb copy retains only in-frame clones and omits some. The data contain over 950,000 clones, 60% to 80% of them singletons. The chain joins TRBV6-6 to TRBJ2-7; 7 nucleotides match TRBD2. Sequencing was performed on memory CD4+ T cells from PBMCs. Subset described: CD45RA-negative fraction. The TCR originated in a man aged 18 to 30 in good health. Some clones in this sample may be carry-over from other donors' samples. The CDR3 sequence is CASSRGVAGQYF. The CDR3 DNA is TGTGCCAGCAGTCGGGGGGTGGCGGGGCAGTACTTC.